This T cell receptor beta chain was captured by sequencing in a study of radiotherapy plus CTLA-4 blockade in lung cancer. General observations from the study: Following radiotherapy plus ipilimumab, tumor-derived TCR clones expanded in the blood.

Produced via immunoSEQ multiplex PCR; TCRdb's table is partial and in-frame only. Of roughly 100,000 clones listed, about 83% are singletons. The study gave focal radiation plus ipilimumab CTLA-4 blockade to patients with chemo-refractory metastatic non-small-cell lung cancer. As to this clone: The antigen is not known.

In germline, CDR1 is SGDLS, CDR2 YYNGEE. This CDR3 contains 13 residues. V lost 4 bases to trimming and J lost 5 bases, with 12 bases between them. The rearrangement joins TRBV9 to TRBJ2-5; D is ambiguous. This sequence was found in a human donor with non-small cell lung cancer that progressed on radiotherapy plus ipilimumab. Some clones in this sample may be carry-over from other donors' samples. Specimen: peripheral blood, collected from a patient treated with radiotherapy plus ipilimumab. The chain's CDR3 is CASSPWVGETQYF. In DNA, the CDR3 is TGTGCCAGCAGCCCCTGGGTGGGGGAGACCCAGTACTTC.